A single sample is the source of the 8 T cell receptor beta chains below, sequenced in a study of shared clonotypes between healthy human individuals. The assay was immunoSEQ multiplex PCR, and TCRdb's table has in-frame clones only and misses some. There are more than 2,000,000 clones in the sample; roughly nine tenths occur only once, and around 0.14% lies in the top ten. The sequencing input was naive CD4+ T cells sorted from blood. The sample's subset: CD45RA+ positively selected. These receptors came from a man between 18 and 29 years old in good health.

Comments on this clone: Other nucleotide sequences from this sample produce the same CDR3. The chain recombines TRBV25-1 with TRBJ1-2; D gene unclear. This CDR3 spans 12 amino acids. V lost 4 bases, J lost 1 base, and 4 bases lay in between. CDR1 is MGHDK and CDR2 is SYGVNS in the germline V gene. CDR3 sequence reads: CASSAGNYGYTF. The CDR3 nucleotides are TGTGCCAGCAGTGCGGGTAACTATGGCTACACCTTC.

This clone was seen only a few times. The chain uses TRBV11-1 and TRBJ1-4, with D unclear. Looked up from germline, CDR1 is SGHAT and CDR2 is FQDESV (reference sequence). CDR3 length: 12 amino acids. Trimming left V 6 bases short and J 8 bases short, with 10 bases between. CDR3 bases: TGTGCCAGCAGGGGGATCCAGGAAAAACTGTTTTTT. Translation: CASRGIQEKLFF.

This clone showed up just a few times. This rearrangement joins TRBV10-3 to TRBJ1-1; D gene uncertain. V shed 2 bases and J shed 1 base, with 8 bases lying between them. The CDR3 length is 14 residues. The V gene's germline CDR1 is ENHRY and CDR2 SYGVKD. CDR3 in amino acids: CAISESGENTEAFF. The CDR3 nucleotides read TGTGCCATCAGTGAGAGTGGGGAGAACACTGAAGCTTTCTTT.

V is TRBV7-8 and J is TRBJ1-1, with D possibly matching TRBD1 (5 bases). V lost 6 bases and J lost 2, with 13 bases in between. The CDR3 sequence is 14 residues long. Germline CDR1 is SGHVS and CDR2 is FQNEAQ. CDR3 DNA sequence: TGTGCCAGCAGTTCGCAGGGCGTCAACACTGAAGCTTTCTTT. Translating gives CASSSQGVNTEAFF. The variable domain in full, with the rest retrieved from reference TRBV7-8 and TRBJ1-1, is GAGVSQSPRYKVAKRGQDVALRCDPISGHVSLFWYQQALGQGPEFLTYFQNEAQLDKSGLPSDRFFAERPEGSVSTLKIQRTQQEDSAVYLCASSSQGVNTEAFFGQGTRLTVV.

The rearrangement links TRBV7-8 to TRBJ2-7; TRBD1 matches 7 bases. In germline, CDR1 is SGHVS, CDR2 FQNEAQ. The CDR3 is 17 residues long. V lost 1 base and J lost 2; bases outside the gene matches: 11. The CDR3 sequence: CASSLDTGAPYPYEQYF. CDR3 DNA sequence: TGTGCCAGCAGCTTAGACACAGGGGCCCCCTACCCCTACGAGCAGTACTTC.

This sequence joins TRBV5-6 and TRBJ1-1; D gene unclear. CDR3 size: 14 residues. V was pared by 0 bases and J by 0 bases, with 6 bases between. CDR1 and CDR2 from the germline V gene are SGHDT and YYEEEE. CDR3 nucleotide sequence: TGTGCCAGCAGCTTGGTACAGATGAACACTGAAGCTTTCTTT. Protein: CASSLVQMNTEAFF.

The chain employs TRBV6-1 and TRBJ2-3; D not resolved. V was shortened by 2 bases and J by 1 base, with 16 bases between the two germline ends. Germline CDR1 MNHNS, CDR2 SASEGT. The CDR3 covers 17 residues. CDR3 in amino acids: CASSERTDRRGTDTQYF. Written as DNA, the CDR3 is TGTGCCAGCAGTGAAAGAACCGACCGCCGCGGCACAGATACGCAGTATTTT.

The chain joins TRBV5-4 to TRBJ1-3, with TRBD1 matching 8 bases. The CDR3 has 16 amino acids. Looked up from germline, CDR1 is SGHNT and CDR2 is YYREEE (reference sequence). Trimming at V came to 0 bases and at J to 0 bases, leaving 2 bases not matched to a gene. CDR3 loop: CASSLAGGSSGNTIYF. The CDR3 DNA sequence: TGTGCCAGCAGCTTGGCAGGGGGCTCCTCTGGAAACACCATATATTTT. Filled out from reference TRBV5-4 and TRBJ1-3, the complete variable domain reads ETGVTQSPTHLIKTRGQQVTLRCSSQSGHNTVSWYQQALGQGPQFIFQYYREEENGRGNFPPRFSGLQFPNYSSELNVNALELDDSALYLCASSLAGGSSGNTIYFGEGSWLTVV.